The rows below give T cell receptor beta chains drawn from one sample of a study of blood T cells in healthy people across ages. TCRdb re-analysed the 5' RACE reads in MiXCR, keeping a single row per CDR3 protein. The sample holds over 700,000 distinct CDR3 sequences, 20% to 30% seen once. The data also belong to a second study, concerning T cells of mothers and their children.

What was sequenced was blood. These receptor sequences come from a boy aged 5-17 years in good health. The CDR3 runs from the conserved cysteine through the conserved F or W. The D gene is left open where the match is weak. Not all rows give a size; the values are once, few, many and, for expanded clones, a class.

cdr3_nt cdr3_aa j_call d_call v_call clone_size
TGCAGTGCTATAATTAGCGGGGCCTACGAGCAGTACTTC CSAIISGAYEQYF TRBJ2-7 TRBD2 TRBV20-1 few
TGCGCCAGCAGCTTGGAACAGGGGTTGGACGAGCAGTACTTC CASSLEQGLDEQYF TRBJ2-7 TRBD1 TRBV5-1 -
TGTGCCAGCAGCCCTCGGGACAGGGGTTCGGATTCACCCCTCCACTTT CASSPRDRGSDSPLHF TRBJ1-6 TRBD1 TRBV13 few
TGTGCCAGCGGGCCCGGGTTAGGGCAGACCCAGTACTTC CASGPGLGQTQYF TRBJ2-5 - TRBV12-3/TRBV12-4 -
TGCGCCAGCAGCGAGAGCGGCGGACTAGCGGGCTACGAGCAGTACTTC CASSESGGLAGYEQYF TRBJ2-7 TRBD2 TRBV5-1 -
TGTGCCAGCAGCCGCGTCGAGGGTGGCACTGAAGCTTTCTTT CASSRVEGGTEAFF TRBJ1-1 - TRBV6-2/TRBV6-3 few
TGCAGTGCTCCTAAGGGGTGGGGGGACACTGAAGCTTTCTTT CSAPKGWGDTEAFF TRBJ1-1 - TRBV20-1 -
TGCGCCAGCAGCCAAGCGCGGGGAAGCAACACTGAAGCTTTCTTT CASSQARGSNTEAFF TRBJ1-1 - TRBV4-1 -
TGCAGTGCTAGAGATTTTTTGGTCGCCAATACAACCTACGAGCAGTACTTC CSARDFLVANTTYEQYF TRBJ2-7 - TRBV20-1 once
TGCAGTGCAACGACCGGTCCCACCTACGAGCAGTACTTC CSATTGPTYEQYF TRBJ2-7 - TRBV20-1 -
TGCAGCGTTTTCTTCATTGACAGCTCTGGAAACACCATATATTTT CSVFFIDSSGNTIYF TRBJ1-3 - TRBV29-1 few
TGTGCCAGCAGGAGGGGGACAAGGAAAATCCTTGAGCAGTACTTC CASRRGTRKILEQYF TRBJ2-7 - TRBV21-1 -
TGTGCCAGCAGACTAGCGGATACTAGCACAGATACGCAGTATTTT CASRLADTSTDTQYF TRBJ2-3 TRBD2 TRBV12-3/TRBV12-4 few
TGTGCCAGCAGCCAAGATTTCGGACTAGCCACAGATACGCAGTATTTT CASSQDFGLATDTQYF TRBJ2-3 TRBD2 TRBV4-2 few
TGTGCCAGCAGCAAGGGACAGGGAGGCAATCAGCCCCAGCATTTT CASSKGQGGNQPQHF TRBJ1-5 TRBD1 TRBV7-9 few
TGCGCCAGCAGCCTCCGGTCGGGGGGGCAGGTAGATACGCAGTATTTT CASSLRSGGQVDTQYF TRBJ2-3 TRBD2 TRBV5-1 few
TGTGCCAGCAGTGACTACCTAGGCGGGGGCGAGCAGTACTTC CASSDYLGGGEQYF TRBJ2-7 TRBD2 TRBV2 -
TGCAGTGCTAGCGGGAGGGCCGGGTACGAGCAGTACTTC CSASGRAGYEQYF TRBJ2-7 TRBD2 TRBV20-1 few
TGCAGCGTTGGGGGACAGGGAGTATACGAGCAGTACTTC CSVGGQGVYEQYF TRBJ2-7 TRBD1 TRBV29-1 -
TGTGCCAGCAGCGTTTGGGAGGGAGAGACCCAGTACTTC CASSVWEGETQYF TRBJ2-5 TRBD2 TRBV9 -
TGTGCCAGCAGCCTACAGGGGCGGCTGAACTATGGCTACACCTTC CASSLQGRLNYGYTF TRBJ1-2 TRBD1 TRBV13 few
TGCAGCGTTGAGGGCGGGGGGACCTACAATGAGCAGTTCTTC CSVEGGGTYNEQFF TRBJ2-1 TRBD2 TRBV29-1 -
TGCGCCAGCAGCTTGTCCCCGGCCGGATACTCCTACGAGCAGTACTTC CASSLSPAGYSYEQYF TRBJ2-7 - TRBV5-1 -
TGTGCCAGCAGCCCGGGACTAGGGAACCACAATGAGCAGTTCTTC CASSPGLGNHNEQFF TRBJ2-1 TRBD2 TRBV7-3 -
TGCGCCAGCAGCCAAGACTCAGAGAGCTACGAGCAGTACTTC CASSQDSESYEQYF TRBJ2-7 - TRBV4-3 few
TGTGCCAGCTCACCACCATCAGGGGATAATTCACCCCTCCACTTT CASSPPSGDNSPLHF TRBJ1-6 - TRBV18 -
TGTGCCAGCAGCTTCGCCGGGACGCAAAACACCATATATTTT CASSFAGTQNTIYF TRBJ1-3 - TRBV7-2 few
TGTGCCAGCAGACCCTCTCAGGGGGGCGAGCAGTACTTC CASRPSQGGEQYF TRBJ2-7 - TRBV7-2 -
TGTGCCAGCAGTGTCACGGGGAAGCAGTACTTC CASSVTGKQYF TRBJ2-7 - TRBV28 once